This note documents a single T cell receptor beta chain sequence. Its specificity is unknown. Unique molecular identifiers were present in the TCR beta cDNA libraries. TCRdb called the PCR reads again in MiXCR, with one record for every CDR3 protein. The sample lists about 460,000 distinct CDR3 sequences; around 40% were seen once. Trimming took 1 base from V and 5 from J, leaving 11 bases between them. Germline CDR1 is LGHNA and CDR2 is YSLEER. The length of the CDR3 is 15 residues. These data come from a study of post-analysis software for immune sequencing data. General observations from the study: People with multiple sclerosis had a significantly lower normalized Chao1 diversity than controls did. In patients, about 5 TRBV segments were more frequent than in controls, with TRBV5-6, TRBV5-1 and TRBV20-1 among them.

The TCR originated in a girl aged 10-17 years with multiple sclerosis. Sample: blood. The V call is TRBV4-3, the J call TRBJ2-2, with a possible D match to TRBD1 (6 bases). Here the CDR3 DNA reads TGCGCCAGCAGCCAAGGACAGGCAAAGACCGGGGAGCTGTTTTTT. Amino acids: CASSQGQAKTGELFF.